The 22 T cell receptor beta chains below come from one sample, sequenced in a study of neurological immune-mediated disorders. One entry per CDR3 protein results from TCRdb running MiXCR on the 5' RACE reads. The sample yields about 40,000 distinct CDR3 sequences, around 15% seen once. The specimen was CD4+ T cells from blood. The receptors shown here come from a woman aged 55-70 years with HTLV-1-associated myelopathy (HAM/TSP).

At least ten counts were recorded for this clonotype. The chain recombines TRBV2 with TRBJ1-3, with 7 bases identical to TRBD1. Germline CDR1 is SNHLY and CDR2 is FYNNEI. With 4 bases clipped from V and 8 bases from J, the junction kept 11 bases outside the gene matches. This CDR3 has 15 residues. CDR3 loop: CASSARAGGMDTIYF. CDR3 sequence (DNA): TGTGCCAGCAGTGCTCGGGCAGGGGGTATGGACACCATATATTTT.

The V and J genes are TRBV7-2 and TRBJ2-4; D is undetermined. CDR3 length: 12 amino acids. Germline loops: CDR1 SGHTA, CDR2 FQGNSA. Trimming pared 5 bases from V and 8 bases from J, leaving 10 bases between. The CDR3 region has the DNA TGTGCCAGCAGCCCTTTGACTGACATTCAGTACTTC. It is translated as CASSPLTDIQYF. The whole variable domain, remainder taken from reference TRBV7-2 and TRBJ2-4, is GAGVSQSPSNKVTEKGKDVELRCDPISGHTALYWYRQSLGQGLEFLIYFQGNSAPDKSGLPSDRFSAERTGGSVSTLTIQRTQQEDSAVYLCASSPLTDIQYFGAGTRLSVL.

This clonotype was picked up many times. The chain has TRBV5-1 and TRBJ1-5; 7 bases align to TRBD1. This CDR3 has 15 residues. V dropped 5 bases and J dropped 6; count of bases not matched to a gene: 11. Germline V gene sequence: CDR1 SGHRS, CDR2 YFSETQ. CDR3 protein: CASRAGTVDGQPQHF. CDR3 in DNA: TGCGCCAGCAGGGCCGGGACAGTGGACGGTCAGCCCCAGCATTTT. The whole variable domain, remainder taken from reference TRBV5-1 and TRBJ1-5, is KAGVTQTPRYLIKTRGQQVTLSCSPISGHRSVSWYQQTPGQGLQFLFEYFSETQRNKGNFPGRFSGRQFSNSRSEMNVSTLELGDSALYLCASRAGTVDGQPQHFGDGTRLSIL.

This clonotype was counted between two and nine times. CDR3 protein: CASSDYNEQFF. Written as DNA, the CDR3 is TGTGCCAGCAGCGATTACAATGAGCAGTTCTTC. This rearrangement joins TRBV7-2 to TRBJ2-1; D is uncertain. The CDR3 extends over 11 amino acids. Trimming pared 5 bases from V and 4 bases from J, leaving 3 bases between. The germline CDR1 and CDR2 sequences are SGHTA and FQGNSA.

This clonotype has ten or more counts. The V gene is TRBV5-1, the J gene TRBJ2-1; the D is unclear. The CDR3 length is 13 residues. Deletions cut 0 bases from V and 5 bases from J, with 6 bases between. Looked up from germline, CDR1 is SGHRS and CDR2 is YFSETQ. DNA for the CDR3: TGCGCCAGCAGCTTGGGATTAGACAATGAGCAGTTCTTC. This encodes CASSLGLDNEQFF.

This clonotype appeared many times. V gene TRBV28 combines with J gene TRBJ2-7; TRBD1 might be the D (6 bases). CDR3 size: 14 residues. Germline V gene data show CDR1 as MDHEN and CDR2 as SYDVKM. V lost 8 bases, J lost 5 bases, and 19 bases lay in between. The DNA for the CDR3 is TGTGCCAGCTACCCTAGGGGGACACCGAACGAGCAGTACTTC. The encoded protein is CASYPRGTPNEQYF.

This clonotype has at least ten counts. The J gene is TRBJ2-1, the V gene TRBV29-1; unclear D gene. The CDR3 contains 11 residues. Trimming pared 2 bases from V and 3 bases from J, leaving 2 bases between. CDR1 is SQVTM and CDR2 is ANQGSEA in the germline V gene. The CDR3 bases are TGCAGCGTTGAAAGCTACAATGAGCAGTTCTTC. Amino acids: CSVESYNEQFF.

This clonotype was observed many times. This chain links TRBV20-1 with TRBJ2-1; TRBD2 is a possible D gene (6 bases). This CDR3 contains 16 residues. V lost 0 bases, J lost 5 bases, and 17 bases lay in between. CDR1 and CDR2 from the germline V gene are DFQATT and SNEGSKA (reference sequence). This CDR3 is CSARDGFAGIHNEQFF. CDR3 nucleotide sequence: TGCAGTGCTAGAGATGGTTTCGCGGGGATCCACAATGAGCAGTTCTTC.

In its sample, this clonotype was seen many times. The chain links TRBV6-1 to TRBJ1-6, with D possibly TRBD1 on 5 matching bases. The CDR3 spans 14 residues. Trimming pared 5 bases from V and 2 bases from J, leaving 7 bases between. CDR1 is MNHNS, CDR2 SASEGT, per germline. The DNA of the CDR3 is TGTGCCAGCAGTTCAGGGCCCTATAATTCACCCCTCCACTTT. Translating it yields CASSSGPYNSPLHF.

In this sample, this clonotype turned up many times. The chain has TRBV12-3 or TRBV12-4 and TRBJ2-5; D ambiguous. The CDR3 is made up of 13 amino acids. Between the trimmed V and J ends, which lost 2 bases and 2 bases, there was a span of 6 bases. This chain's CDR3 is CASSLQIQETQYF. CDR3 nucleotide sequence: TGTGCCAGCAGTTTACAGATACAAGAGACCCAGTACTTC.

This clonotype is termed medium-sized. The rearrangement uses TRBV20-1 and TRBJ2-1; 9 positions agree with TRBD2. Germline assignment: CDR1 DFQATT and CDR2 SNEGSKA (reference sequence). After removal of 2 bases from V and 4 bases from J, the junction contained 9 bases not matched to a gene. This CDR3 is 16 amino acids long. The CDR3 protein is CSARPFLAGTYNEQFF. In nucleotides, the CDR3 is TGCAGTGCTAGACCGTTTCTAGCGGGGACTTACAATGAGCAGTTCTTC.

In this sample, this clonotype turned up many times. The chain links TRBV20-1 to TRBJ2-1; 13 positions match TRBD2. The CDR3 is made up of 15 amino acids. Germline V gene lookup returns CDR1 DFQATT and CDR2 SNEGSKA (reference sequence). V was clipped by 6 bases and J by 10 bases; unmatched bases: 12. The CDR3 DNA sequence: TGCAGTGCAAGGACTAGCGGGGGACCTTACGGGGAGCAGTTCTTC. This sequence encodes CSARTSGGPYGEQFF.

The sample holds many counts of this clonotype. The J gene is TRBJ2-1, the V gene TRBV5-1, with no clear D. Trimming took off 0 bases at V and 7 bases at J, with 8 bases between the two ends. This CDR3 comprises 13 residues. CDR1 is SGHRS, CDR2 YFSETQ, per germline. CDR3 nucleotide sequence: TGCGCCAGCAGCTTGGGGCTGCGGAATGAGCAGTTCTTC. This codes for CASSLGLRNEQFF.

This clonotype was seen repeatedly, ten times or more. The rearrangement joins TRBV3-1 to TRBJ2-7; the match to TRBD2 covers 7 bases. In germline, CDR1 is LGHDT, CDR2 YNNKEL (reference sequence). This CDR3 spans 17 amino acids. V gave up 3 bases and J gave up 3 bases; unmatched junction bases: 14. The CDR3 reads CASSQGFLAGVNYEQYF. The DNA of the CDR3 is TGTGCCAGCAGCCAGGGGTTCCTTGCGGGGGTGAACTACGAGCAGTACTTC.

This clonotype was found many times. This chain connects TRBV20-1 to TRBJ2-1, with TRBD2 matching 9 bases. The CDR3 length is 15 residues. Germline lookup yields CDR1 DFQATT and CDR2 SNEGSKA (reference sequence). V shed 0 bases, J shed 9 bases, and the junction held 9 bases outside the gene matches. This CDR3 reads CSARESAGGLSEQFF. The CDR3 bases are TGCAGTGCTAGAGAGTCGGCGGGGGGGCTTAGTGAGCAGTTCTTC.

This clonotype was recorded a few times. V usage is TRBV9 and J usage is TRBJ2-3, with 11 nucleotides matching TRBD2. Germline lookup yields CDR1 SGDLS and CDR2 YYNGEE. Trimming cost V 2 bases and J 4 bases; bases outside gene matches: 3. CDR3 length: 15 residues. The CDR3 spells CASSVSSGGPDTQYF. Here the CDR3 DNA reads TGTGCCAGCAGCGTTTCTAGCGGGGGGCCAGATACGCAGTATTTT.

In its sample, this clonotype was seen many times. The genes are TRBV29-1 and TRBJ2-1; 10 bases line up with TRBD1. The V and J ends lost 5 bases and 1 base, in that order; junction bases with no gene match: 2. This CDR3 is 14 amino acids long. Germline CDR1 is SQVTM and CDR2 is ANQGSEA. CDR3 DNA sequence: TGCAGCGTTTGGGGACAGGGGTCCTACAATGAGCAGTTCTTC. Its protein is CSVWGQGSYNEQFF.

A word on this clonotype: The junction shows a germline mismatch at one end, possibly a read error. The V call is TRBV4-1, the J call TRBJ1-2; D gene unclear. CDR1 MGHRA and CDR2 YSYEKL come from the germline V gene. The CDR3 has 13 amino acids. CDR3 residues: CASSRNLGDGYTF. The CDR3 DNA sequence: TGTGCCAGCAGCCGGAACCTCGGGGATGGCTACACCTTC.

The table lists this clonotype with many counts. V and J are TRBV6-5 and TRBJ1-2; possible D gene TRBD1, 5 bases. Germline V CDR1 and CDR2: MNHEY, SVGAGI. The CDR3 runs to 14 residues. The V end lost 0 bases, the J end lost 6 bases, and 11 bases lay between the germline ends. The CDR3 loop is CASSYSLQGNGYTF. The DNA for the CDR3 is TGTGCCAGCAGTTACTCACTCCAGGGCAATGGCTACACCTTC.

This clonotype showed up many times. This chain joins TRBV18 and TRBJ1-2; D may be TRBD1 (6 bases). The germline V gene has CDR1 KGHSH and CDR2 LQKENI. V was cut by 4 bases and J by 4 bases, with 16 bases left in between. The CDR3 sequence is 15 residues long. CDR3 sequence (DNA): TGTGCCAGCTCACGATCTGTGGACAGCTCCTATGGCTACACCTTC. Translation gives CASSRSVDSSYGYTF.

This clonotype showed up many times. The V and J genes are TRBV6-5 and TRBJ1-6; weak D call: TRBD1 (6 bases). V lost 2 bases and J lost 8, with 13 bases in between. Germline CDR1 and CDR2: MNHEY and SVGAGI. This CDR3 is built from 15 residues. CDR3 nucleotide sequence: TGTGCCAGCAGTTACAGTCGGGGGGCACATTCACCCCTCCACTTT. Translating it yields CASSYSRGAHSPLHF.

This clonotype has at least ten counts. The chain combines TRBV5-1 with TRBJ1-2; D might be TRBD1 (6 bases). The germline V and J ends were trimmed by 4 bases and 0 bases, with 10 bases remaining between them. Germline V gene data show CDR1 as SGHRS and CDR2 as YFSETQ. There are 14 residues in the CDR3. The CDR3 sequence: CASSPRQANYGYTF. CDR3 nucleotides: TGCGCCAGCAGCCCACGACAGGCTAACTATGGCTACACCTTC.